The rows below give T cell receptor beta chains drawn from one sample of a study of high-grade serous ovarian cancer treatment subgroups. The repertoire was sequenced with immunoSEQ multiplex PCR; TCRdb's copy has only in-frame clones and lacks some. Among roughly 2,000 clones listed, 77% were seen once. The material sequenced was tumor tissue. The receptors originated from a human donor with high-grade serous ovarian cancer. CDR3s include the opening cysteine and the closing phenylalanine or tryptophan. D genes are given only for firm matches. Where a row states a size, it is once, few, many or the class of an expanded clone; other rows omit it.

clone size	D gene	V gene	J gene	CDR3 DNA	CDR3 protein
NA	TRBD1	TRBV7-9	TRBJ1-2	TGTGCCAGCAGCTCGTTAGACAGGGGGGGAGGCTACACCTTC	CASSSLDRGGGYTF
NA	NA	TRBV7-8	TRBJ2-5	TGTGCCAGCAGCTTAGAAGGGGTTTTCCGGGAGACCCAGTACTTC	CASSLEGVFRETQYF
NA	TRBD1	TRBV7-2	TRBJ2-7	TGTGCCAGCAGCTTGGGACAGGGGACCTCCTACGAGCAGTACTTC	CASSLGQGTSYEQYF
once	TRBD2	TRBV6-1	TRBJ2-7	TGTGCCAGCAGTGAAGTTGCTAGCGGGGGGGGCTACGAGCAGTACTTC	CASSEVASGGGYEQYF
NA	TRBD2	TRBV9	TRBJ2-3	TGTGCCAGCAGCGCGACTAGCGGGCCGTCAGATACGCAGTATTTT	CASSATSGPSDTQYF
NA	TRBD1	TRBV5-1	TRBJ2-7	TGCGCCAGCAGCCTCGACAGGGGAATCGACGAGCAGTACTTC	CASSLDRGIDEQYF
once	NA	TRBV2	TRBJ2-2	TGTGCCAGCAGTGGCCCGCGATCCTACACTCAAACCGGGGAGCTGTTTTTT	CASSGPRSYTQTGELFF
few	NA	TRBV7-9	TRBJ1-5	TGTGCCAGCAGCCCCGTGGGGGGAGGCAATCAGCCCCAGCATTTT	CASSPVGGGNQPQHF
NA	NA	TRBV30	TRBJ1-1	TGTGCCTGGATTTTAGGGAACACTGAAGCTTTCTTT	CAWILGNTEAFF
NA	TRBD2	TRBV7-9	TRBJ2-7	TGTGCCAGCAGCCGGCCTCCGACTAGCGGGAGGCACGAGCAGTACTTC	CASSRPPTSGRHEQYF
NA	NA	TRBV2	TRBJ2-2	TGTGCCAGCAGTGAAGTTAGTAGCGGTACGAACACCGGGGAGCTGTTTTTT	CASSEVSSGTNTGELFF
NA	NA	TRBV2	TRBJ1-1	TGTGCCAGCACTATAACTTACACTGAAGCTTTCTTT	CASTITYTEAFF
NA	NA	TRBV5-8	TRBJ2-2	TGTGCCAGCAGCACCGTCCTAGGCGGGGAGCTGTTTTTT	CASSTVLGGELFF
NA	NA	TRBV7-7	TRBJ2-1	TGTGCTAGCAGCTTAGGGCTAAGCTCCTACAATGAGCAGTTCTTC	CASSLGLSSYNEQFF
NA	NA	TRBV21-1	TRBJ2-1	TGTGCCAGCAGCAAAGCCCCCAGCGGGAGGGTCGTCAATGAGCAGTTCTTC	CASSKAPSGRVVNEQFF
NA	NA	TRBV7-2	TRBJ2-5	TGTGCCAGTAGTGGGCAGGAGACCCAGTACTTC	CASSGQETQYF
few	NA	TRBV19	TRBJ1-1	TGTGCCAGTAGACCCTCATCTACCGAAGCTTTCTTT	CASRPSSTEAFF
few	NA	TRBV2	TRBJ2-7	TGTGCCAGCGGGACCTCCGGGCGGCAGTACTTC	CASGTSGRQYF
NA	TRBD1	TRBV4-1	TRBJ1-5	TGCGCCAGCAGTCTCACAGGGGTCAATCAGCCCCAGCATTTT	CASSLTGVNQPQHF
NA	NA	TRBV9	TRBJ2-3	TGTGCCAGCAGCCCCCCCCAGCGGGTGAATACGCAGTATTTT	CASSPPQRVNTQYF
NA	NA	TRBV7-8	TRBJ1-2	TGTGCCAGCAGCCCTCGACAGACCCCTAACTATGGCTACACCTTC	CASSPRQTPNYGYTF
few	NA	TRBV4-2	TRBJ2-2	TGTGCCAGCAGCACCCGCGGACAAGCCACCGGGGAGCTGTTTTTT	CASSTRGQATGELFF
NA	NA	TRBV4-3	TRBJ1-4	TGCGCCAGCAGCCAGATGCCAGGAGAGGGGCTTATTAATGAAAAACTGTTTTTT	CASSQMPGEGLINEKLFF
NA	TRBD1	TRBV30	TRBJ2-5	TGTGCCTGGAATGAGGGGGCCGAGACCCAGTACTTC	CAWNEGAETQYF
few	NA	TRBV7-2	TRBJ1-2	TGTGCCAGCAGCGAACAAACACCGGCTGGGAACACCTTC	CASSEQTPAGNTF
NA	NA	TRBV11-3	TRBJ2-7	TGTGCCAGCAGTTCTTTTAATAGCCAGCTCTACGAGCAGTACTTC	CASSSFNSQLYEQYF
NA	NA	TRBV5-1	TRBJ1-1	TGCGCCAGCAGCTTAAACCGGGAGATGAACACTGAAGCTTTCTTT	CASSLNREMNTEAFF
NA	NA	TRBV19	TRBJ2-1	TGTGCCAGTAGTACCCCGGGGGGCGCAAATCGCAATGAGCAGTTCTTC	CASSTPGGANRNEQFF
NA	TRBD2	TRBV2	TRBJ2-3	TGTGCCAGCAGTGATGAGCGGGGGGTCCGCACAGATACGCAGTATTTT	CASSDERGVRTDTQYF
NA	NA	TRBV6-5	TRBJ1-5	TGTGCCAGCAGTCGTTCCGGGACGGATCAGCCCCAGCATTTT	CASSRSGTDQPQHF
NA	NA	TRBV7-9	TRBJ2-4	TGTGCCAGCAGCTTAGTTGCAGGGTCCAAAAACATTCAGTACTTC	CASSLVAGSKNIQYF
NA	TRBD2	TRBV4-3	TRBJ2-1	TGCGCCAGCAGCCAATTAAGCGGGAGTGGAGAGCAGTTCTTC	CASSQLSGSGEQFF
NA	NA	TRBV5-8	TRBJ2-1	TGTGCCAGCAGCTTGAGGCTAGTGAAGAGCTCCTACAATGAGCAGTTCTTC	CASSLRLVKSSYNEQFF
NA	NA	TRBV7-2	TRBJ1-4	TGTGCCAGCAGCCTCTGGGGGGGCGCGGCTAATGAAAAACTGTTTTTT	CASSLWGGAANEKLFF
once	TRBD1	TRBV10-3	TRBJ1-2	TGTGCCATCAACGACAGGGACATCGTTATTACCTTC	CAINDRDIVITF
NA	TRBD1	TRBV4-3	TRBJ1-4	TGCGCCAGCAGCCAAGATCCCGCTGGGGGGACAGGGTATGAAAAACTGTTTTTT	CASSQDPAGGTGYEKLFF
NA	NA	TRBV7-2	TRBJ2-1	TGTGCCAGCAGCTTAGCGGCAGTGGGGAATGAGCAGTTCTTC	CASSLAAVGNEQFF
once	NA	TRBV2	TRBJ2-7	TGTGCCAGTGCCGACAGTTCAGGCTCCTACGAGCAGTACTTC	CASADSSGSYEQYF
NA	NA	TRBV5-5	TRBJ2-3	TGTGCCAGCAGCCCTTTTGGGGACACAGATACGCAGTATTTT	CASSPFGDTDTQYF
NA	TRBD1	TRBV19	TRBJ1-6	TGTGCCAGTCGACCGGGGACAGGGGGCTATAATTCACCCCTCCACTTT	CASRPGTGGYNSPLHF
NA	NA	TRBV7-2	TRBJ2-3	TGTGCCAGCAGCGTCCAAGATACGCAGTATTTT	CASSVQDTQYF
few	TRBD2	TRBV6-5	TRBJ2-2	TGTGCCAGCAGTTACATAGCGGGGGTCCGCGGGGAGCTGTTTTTT	CASSYIAGVRGELFF
NA	NA	TRBV5-3	TRBJ1-1	TGTGCCAGAAGCTTGAGCCCTGAAGCTTTCTTT	CARSLSPEAFF